The following is a T cell receptor (beta chain) sequence with its context. It has no known antigen specificity. Base qualities are not recorded, but no much larger clone differs from it by a single base. The CDR3 contains 14 residues, cysteine and phenylalanine counted. This entry keeps only the CDR3 DNA: 42 bases, framed from base 1. A distance of 9 bases separates the germline ends of V and J, which lose 1 base and 5 bases respectively. The germline V gene gives CDR1 as SGHVS and CDR2 as FQNEAQ. This record comes from a study of shared clonotypes between healthy human individuals (dated by TCRdb to about 2020). Background on the whole study: The cohort included a few men and a couple of women between 18 and 49 years of age. To increase sequencing depth and limit assay-specific biases, different laboratories used diverse techniques to prepare libraries and sequence TCR repertoires. Blood TCR repertoires of five healthy adults were deeply sequenced to estimate repertoire size and the extent of clonotype sharing between individuals. Leukapheresis yielded between about 0.9 and 9 billion PBMCs per donor. Per donor, three plates each were used for CD4 naive and CD4 memory, two for CD8 naive, and one for CD8 memory. Overall study results and their limits: The genetic and exposure-history diversity represented was limited by the small number of donors. Incomplete sequencing was indicated by rarefaction of sorted-subset datasets, despite the large sequencing depth. When several donors were compared, the shared fraction of clonotypes was about 5% for naive CD4, around 4% for naive CD8, about 2.4% for memory CD4, and under 0.5% for memory CD8. Naive subsets generally had larger estimated clonotype richness than memory subsets. Compared with non-shared clonotypes, clonotypes shared by all four sorted-subset donors had higher generation probabilities. Based on pairwise subsampling, the degree of clonotype sharing among donors was expected to be affected by sequencing depth. Sampling was restricted to blood, and TCR repertoires in tissues likely differ from the TCR repertoires found in blood.

The donors were healthy, HIV-negative adults who had no recently reported acute infections or vaccinations. Every donor was a Caucasian adult residing in Nashville, Tennessee, USA. CD4+ T cells were enriched by magnetic negative selection; naive cells were then positively selected on CD45RA, and the negative fraction formed the memory subset. Blood was obtained by leukapheresis, after which PBMCs were separated by Ficoll-Histopaque density gradient centrifugation and cryopreserved in liquid nitrogen vapor phase. Analytical flow cytometry was used to check the purity and quantity of each magnetically sorted T cell population. Genomic DNA was isolated from each sorted fraction and quantified by UV absorbance on a Nanodrop 2000c. Using the deep immunoSEQ assay, multiplex PCR amplified TCR CDR3 regions from genomic DNA. Extracted genomic DNA from each cell subset was spread evenly across all wells of several immunoSEQ 96-well plates, with each plate serving as a replicate. For sorted subsets, approximately 190 ng genomic DNA, equal to approximately 30,000 T cell genomes, was loaded into each replicate PCR. Purified libraries were quantified with a Qubit 3.0 fluorometer, sized on a Bioanalyzer 2100, and re-quantified with the KAPA Library Quantification kit. A separate single-read 150-cycle Illumina NextSeq 550 flow cell was used to sequence each immunoSEQ 96-well plate. The original methods were these. The immunoSEQ output contained only junctional sequences without quality scores, so filtering could not match that applied to full-length reads. To assign V/J genes and CDR3, sequences were annotated using PyIR, a Python wrapper for IgBLAST v1.9, with IMGT germline references. Reads were removed for weak V/J assignments (E-value above 1e-6), missing CDR3, stop codons, out-of-frame junctions, or ambiguous translated residues. V3J clonotypes were defined as sequences sharing the same inferred V gene, J gene, and CDR3 amino acid sequence. The percentage overlap between two repertoires was calculated by dividing the number of shared unique clonotypes by the size of the smaller repertoire. Richness of each repertoire was evaluated using RTK rarefaction, the Chao1 estimator, and Recon v2.1 estimates of unobserved clonotypes. For all TCRbeta clonotypes obtained by the gDNA method from a few donors, generation probabilities were computed with OLGA. Here the immuneACCESS table is served through TCRdb, limited to in-frame sequences with V and J called. Missing clones are a known gap in these copies; in checked studies unresolved V genes cover under half, and the rest lacks a known reason. V and J calls plus clone size are reproduced from that table; the DNA served to infer D and trimming. The sample table shows about 2.4 million clones, and approximately 93% are seen once. The ten largest account for about 0.34% of the sample.

The chain uses TRBV7-8 and TRBJ1-5; matching of 5 bases hints at TRBD1 as the D gene. The source material was naive CD4+ T cells from PBMCs. Taken with the paper, the label for cell subset or site translates to: CD45RA+ positively selected. The receptor comes from a man in his late teens or twenties in good health. Some clones in this sample may be carry-over from other donors' samples. The CDR3: CASSLGGGYQPQHF. Here is the DNA: TGTGCCAGCAGCTTAGGGGGCGGCTATCAGCCCCAGCATTTT.